The subject of this entry is one T cell receptor beta chain. The source of the sample is a study of cytomegalovirus exposure and HLA in healthy donors. Amplification used 60 Vbeta primers and 13 Jbeta primers. Data came from immunoSEQ multiplex PCR; TCRdb stores just in-frame clones and leaves some out. The data contain approximately 140,000 clones, about 64% of them seen just once; the ten biggest clones take up under 7.5%. The sequenced material came from PBMCs. The clonotype was recovered from a woman in her sixties or seventies in good health and CMV-seropositive.

CDR3: CASSPWRDLYEQYF. Written as DNA, the CDR3 is TGTGCCAGCAGCCCTTGGAGGGACTTATACGAGCAGTACTTC. The genes are TRBV9 and TRBJ2-7; tentatively, D is TRBD2 (6 bases). Trimming took off 4 bases at V and 4 bases at J, with 15 bases between the two ends. The CDR3 extends over 14 amino acids. Per germline, CDR1 SGDLS and CDR2 YYNGEE.